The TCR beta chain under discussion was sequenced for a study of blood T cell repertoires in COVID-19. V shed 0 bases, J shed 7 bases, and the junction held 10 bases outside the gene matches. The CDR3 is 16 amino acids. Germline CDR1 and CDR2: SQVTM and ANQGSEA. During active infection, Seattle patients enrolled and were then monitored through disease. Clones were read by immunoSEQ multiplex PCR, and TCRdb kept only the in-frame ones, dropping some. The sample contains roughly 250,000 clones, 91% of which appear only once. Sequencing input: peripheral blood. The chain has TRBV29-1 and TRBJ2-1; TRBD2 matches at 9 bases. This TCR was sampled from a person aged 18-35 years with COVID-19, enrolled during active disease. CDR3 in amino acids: CSVEDRGGRVWNEQFF. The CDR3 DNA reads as TGCAGCGTTGAAGATCGCGGCGGGAGGGTCTGGAATGAGCAGTTCTTC.